These T cell receptor beta chains were read from a single sample in a study of lymphopenia after photon versus proton radiotherapy. Method: immunoSEQ multiplex PCR; TCRdb's copy keeps in-frame clones and lacks some. The table shows over 35,000 clones, with around 84% occurring only once. Sequencing used peripheral blood, obtained from a patient treated with proton-based radiotherapy. These receptors originate from an older woman with pancreatic cancer. Some clones in this sample may be carry-over from other donors' samples. CDR3s include the opening cysteine and the closing phenylalanine or tryptophan. The D gene is left open where the match is weak. The size field is filled for only some rows; it gives once, few, many or a size class.

cdr3_aa: CASSFTSDSSYNEQFF
cdr3_nt: TGTGCCAGCAGCTTTACTAGCGACAGCTCCTACAATGAGCAGTTCTTC
d_call: TRBD2
j_call: TRBJ2-1
clone_size: -
v_call: TRBV7-6

cdr3_aa: CASSIGNEQFF
cdr3_nt: TGTGCCAGTAGTATAGGGAATGAGCAGTTCTTC
d_call: -
j_call: TRBJ2-1
clone_size: -
v_call: TRBV19

cdr3_aa: CASSQPGLAGGTSYNEQFF
cdr3_nt: TGTGCCAGCTCACAGCCGGGACTAGCGGGAGGAACGTCCTACAATGAGCAGTTCTTC
d_call: TRBD2
j_call: TRBJ2-1
clone_size: -
v_call: TRBV18

cdr3_aa: CASTLNEYEQYF
cdr3_nt: TGTGCCAGCACACTAAATGAGTACGAGCAGTACTTC
d_call: -
j_call: TRBJ2-7
clone_size: -
v_call: TRBV2

cdr3_aa: CASSEWAGGIYGYTF
cdr3_nt: TGTGCCAGCAGTGAATGGGCAGGGGGAATCTATGGCTACACCTTC
d_call: TRBD1
j_call: TRBJ1-2
clone_size: once
v_call: TRBV2

cdr3_aa: CASSPEDTYEQYF
cdr3_nt: TGTGCCAGCAGCCCCGAGGACACCTACGAGCAGTACTTC
d_call: -
j_call: TRBJ2-7
clone_size: few
v_call: TRBV7-8

cdr3_aa: CASSSKLDSGNTIYF
cdr3_nt: TGTGCCAGCAGCTCAAAACTAGATTCTGGAAACACCATATATTTT
d_call: -
j_call: TRBJ1-3
clone_size: -
v_call: TRBV13

cdr3_aa: CASSLVGRWNTGELFF
cdr3_nt: TGTGCCAGCAGTTTAGTGGGCAGATGGAACACCGGGGAGCTGTTTTTT
d_call: -
j_call: TRBJ2-2
clone_size: -
v_call: TRBV27

cdr3_aa: CASSLGGTNQPQHF
cdr3_nt: TGTGCCAGCAGTTTAGGCGGAACCAATCAGCCCCAGCATTTT
d_call: -
j_call: TRBJ1-5
clone_size: once
v_call: TRBV28

cdr3_aa: CASSSQGTGGYTF
cdr3_nt: TGTGCCAGTAGTAGCCAGGGCACGGGGGGCTACACCTTC
d_call: -
j_call: TRBJ1-2
clone_size: -
v_call: TRBV19

cdr3_aa: CASSYQGRGNSPLHF
cdr3_nt: TGTGCCAGCAGCTACCAGGGCAGGGGCAATTCACCCCTCCACTTT
d_call: -
j_call: TRBJ1-6
clone_size: -
v_call: TRBV11-2

cdr3_aa: CAIRQDREVGEQFF
cdr3_nt: TGTGCCATCAGACAGGACAGGGAGGTTGGTGAGCAGTTCTTC
d_call: TRBD1
j_call: TRBJ2-1
clone_size: -
v_call: TRBV10-3

cdr3_aa: CASSIAVRDYGYTF
cdr3_nt: TGTGCCAGTAGTATCGCGGTGCGCGACTATGGCTACACCTTC
d_call: -
j_call: TRBJ1-2
clone_size: medium-sized
v_call: TRBV19

cdr3_aa: CASSLDRDYGYTF
cdr3_nt: TGTGCCAGCAGCCTAGACAGGGACTATGGCTACACCTTC
d_call: TRBD1
j_call: TRBJ1-2
clone_size: -
v_call: TRBV6-6

cdr3_aa: CASSFDTQETQYF
cdr3_nt: TGTGCCAGCAGCTTCGACACCCAAGAGACCCAGTACTTC
d_call: -
j_call: TRBJ2-5
clone_size: -
v_call: TRBV11-2

cdr3_aa: CASSSQGNQPQHF
cdr3_nt: TGTGCCAGCAGTTCGCAGGGGAATCAGCCCCAGCATTTT
d_call: -
j_call: TRBJ1-5
clone_size: -
v_call: TRBV6-6

cdr3_aa: CSVGWDEAFF
cdr3_nt: TGCAGCGTTGGATGGGACGAAGCTTTCTTT
d_call: -
j_call: TRBJ1-1
clone_size: few
v_call: TRBV29-1

cdr3_aa: CASSGLAGSSTDTQYF
cdr3_nt: TGTGCCAGCAGCGGACTAGCGGGGTCTAGCACAGATACGCAGTATTTT
d_call: TRBD2
j_call: TRBJ2-3
clone_size: -
v_call: TRBV28

cdr3_aa: CASSLGSQGAGYTF
cdr3_nt: TGCGCCAGCAGCTTGGGCTCACAGGGGGCTGGCTACACCTTC
d_call: TRBD1
j_call: TRBJ1-2
clone_size: -
v_call: TRBV5-1

cdr3_aa: CSVEDKGENTEAFF
cdr3_nt: TGCAGCGTTGAAGATAAGGGGGAGAACACTGAAGCTTTCTTT
d_call: -
j_call: TRBJ1-1
clone_size: -
v_call: TRBV29-1

cdr3_aa: CASSLGAGGPGEQYF
cdr3_nt: TGTGCCAGCAGTCTTGGAGCGGGGGGACCTGGCGAGCAGTACTTC
d_call: TRBD2
j_call: TRBJ2-7
clone_size: -
v_call: TRBV2

cdr3_aa: CASSLMGVGVGANVLTF
cdr3_nt: TGTGCCAGCAGTTTGATGGGAGTGGGTGTTGGGGCCAACGTCCTGACTTTC
d_call: -
j_call: TRBJ2-6
clone_size: -
v_call: TRBV27

cdr3_aa: CASSFGGLGDTQYF
cdr3_nt: TGTGCCAGCAGTTTCGGGGGGCTCGGGGATACGCAGTATTTT
d_call: -
j_call: TRBJ2-3
clone_size: few
v_call: TRBV28

cdr3_aa: CASSIGQLYEQYF
cdr3_nt: TGTGCCAGTAGTATAGGTCAACTCTACGAGCAGTACTTC
d_call: -
j_call: TRBJ2-7
clone_size: once
v_call: TRBV19

cdr3_aa: CASSLKELTYEQYF
cdr3_nt: TGCGCCAGCAGCCTTAAAGAGTTGACCTACGAGCAGTACTTC
d_call: -
j_call: TRBJ2-7
clone_size: once
v_call: TRBV4-1

cdr3_aa: CSVEGGPFYEQYF
cdr3_nt: TGCAGCGTTGAAGGCGGACCGTTCTACGAGCAGTACTTC
d_call: -
j_call: TRBJ2-7
clone_size: -
v_call: TRBV29-1

cdr3_aa: CASSLVPQGHNEQFF
cdr3_nt: TGTGCCAGCAGCTTAGTACCGCAGGGGCACAATGAGCAGTTCTTC
d_call: -
j_call: TRBJ2-1
clone_size: -
v_call: TRBV7-2

cdr3_aa: CASSVVGGRGSTGELFF
cdr3_nt: TGTGCCAGCAGCGTAGTGGGGGGGCGAGGTAGCACCGGGGAGCTGTTTTTT
d_call: -
j_call: TRBJ2-2
clone_size: -
v_call: TRBV9

cdr3_aa: CASCHRGLSSYEQYF
cdr3_nt: TGTGCCAGCTGCCACAGGGGCCTAAGCTCCTACGAGCAGTACTTC
d_call: TRBD1
j_call: TRBJ2-7
clone_size: -
v_call: TRBV27

cdr3_aa: CASSEDRGQGYTF
cdr3_nt: TGTGCCAGCAGTGAGGACAGGGGGCAAGGCTACACCTTC
d_call: TRBD1
j_call: TRBJ1-2
clone_size: -
v_call: TRBV6-5

cdr3_aa: CASTLSGSKIDTQYF
cdr3_nt: TGTGCCAGTACCCTGAGCGGGAGTAAGATAGATACGCAGTATTTT
d_call: TRBD2
j_call: TRBJ2-3
clone_size: once
v_call: TRBV19

cdr3_aa: CASSEGNTGNTIYF
cdr3_nt: TGTGCCAGCAGTGAGGGTAATACTGGAAACACCATATATTTT
d_call: -
j_call: TRBJ1-3
clone_size: -
v_call: TRBV27

cdr3_aa: CASSDLLSRTDNSPLHF
cdr3_nt: TGCGCCAGCAGTGATCTTTTATCCAGGACAGATAATTCACCCCTCCACTTT
d_call: -
j_call: TRBJ1-6
clone_size: -
v_call: TRBV10-2

cdr3_aa: CASSPLRVSDYGYTF
cdr3_nt: TGTGCCAGCTCACCACTGAGGGTTTCGGACTATGGCTACACCTTC
d_call: -
j_call: TRBJ1-2
clone_size: once
v_call: TRBV18

cdr3_aa: CATSRDKRPYEQYF
cdr3_nt: TGTGCCACCAGCAGAGATAAGCGGCCCTACGAGCAGTACTTC
d_call: -
j_call: TRBJ2-7
clone_size: -
v_call: TRBV15

cdr3_aa: CASSEAPGGETQYF
cdr3_nt: TGTGCCAGCAGTGAAGCACCAGGGGGAGAGACCCAGTACTTC
d_call: TRBD1
j_call: TRBJ2-5
clone_size: -
v_call: TRBV2

cdr3_aa: CASSISETQYF
cdr3_nt: TGTGCCAGTAGTATAAGCGAGACCCAGTACTTC
d_call: -
j_call: TRBJ2-5
clone_size: once
v_call: TRBV19

cdr3_aa: CASQRAVEPGNTIYF
cdr3_nt: TGTGCCAGCCAAAGGGCAGTCGAGCCTGGAAACACCATATATTTT
d_call: -
j_call: TRBJ1-3
clone_size: -
v_call: TRBV6-5

cdr3_aa: CASSLGIGPNYGYTF
cdr3_nt: TGTGCCAGCAGCTTAGGTATAGGACCGAACTATGGCTACACCTTC
d_call: -
j_call: TRBJ1-2
clone_size: -
v_call: TRBV7-2

cdr3_aa: CASRAPLKGTEAFF
cdr3_nt: TGCGCCAGCAGGGCCCCGCTTAAGGGGACTGAAGCTTTCTTT
d_call: -
j_call: TRBJ1-1
clone_size: -
v_call: TRBV4-1

cdr3_aa: CASSSGQGTYQETQYF
cdr3_nt: TGTGCCAGCAGCTCCGGACAGGGCACCTACCAAGAGACCCAGTACTTC
d_call: TRBD1
j_call: TRBJ2-5
clone_size: -
v_call: TRBV5-4

cdr3_aa: CSVRDGGQLTEAFF
cdr3_nt: TGCAGCGTTCGGGATGGGGGGCAGCTCACTGAAGCTTTCTTT
d_call: -
j_call: TRBJ1-1
clone_size: once
v_call: TRBV29-1

cdr3_aa: CAWSVEGANYGYTF
cdr3_nt: TGTGCCTGGAGTGTAGAGGGAGCTAACTATGGCTACACCTTC
d_call: -
j_call: TRBJ1-2
clone_size: -
v_call: TRBV30

cdr3_aa: CASSSQGNSPLHF
cdr3_nt: TGTGCCAGCAGCTCACAGGGGAATTCACCCCTCCACTTT
d_call: TRBD1
j_call: TRBJ1-6
clone_size: -
v_call: TRBV7-3

cdr3_aa: CASSETLTSGRGNEQFF
cdr3_nt: TGTGCCAGCAGTGAAACTCTGACTAGCGGGAGAGGAAATGAGCAGTTCTTC
d_call: TRBD2
j_call: TRBJ2-1
clone_size: -
v_call: TRBV25-1

cdr3_aa: CASSSLVGVRFF
cdr3_nt: TGTGCCAGCAGCTCCCTGGTGGGGGTTCGTTTCTTT
d_call: -
j_call: TRBJ1-1
clone_size: -
v_call: TRBV7-2

cdr3_aa: CATSSGGAGGTQYF
cdr3_nt: TGTGCCACCAGCAGTGGGGGGGCGGGAGGGACCCAGTACTTC
d_call: TRBD2
j_call: TRBJ2-5
clone_size: -
v_call: TRBV15